This T cell receptor (beta chain) appears in the sequencing data of a study of CD8 T cells in Susac syndrome. TCR beta sequencing was performed on blood CD8+ and CD4+ T cells. Germline CDR1 reads SNHLY; CDR2 reads FYNNEI. CDR3 length equals 15 residues. V was trimmed by 3 bases and J by 2 bases, leaving 13 bases between them. Reverse transcription of roughly 0.45 to 1 ug RNA was carried out with random hexamers. Amplification of TCR beta CDR3 by immunoSEQ multiplex PCR spanned 54 Vbeta and 13 Jbeta. TCRdb reprocessed the immunoSEQ multiplex PCR reads with MiXCR, giving one entry per CDR3 protein. In the table there are around 170,000 distinct CDR3 sequences, about 95% of which are singletons.

The rearrangement links TRBV2 to TRBJ1-2; no clear D gene. This sequence originates from a human donor with multiple sclerosis. The sequencing input was CD8+ T cells from PBMCs. The chain's CDR3 is CASSDPGSGNYGYTF. As DNA, the CDR3 is TGTGCCAGCAGTGACCCGGGGTCGGGGAACTATGGCTACACCTTC.